These 19 T cell receptor beta chains originate from one sample sequenced in a study of patients and donors after allogeneic stem cell transplantation. MiXCR, run by TCRdb on the RT-PCR reads, gives a single entry per CDR3 protein. Seen here are some 87,000 distinct CDR3 sequences, around 48% observed once, and the top ten hold around 60%. Specimen: blood, either unsorted or a sorted T cell fraction (not recorded which). The origin of the receptors is a human donor who was either an allogeneic HSCT recipient or a stem cell or donor lymphocyte infusion donor (not recorded which). It is not recorded whose cells these are; they may come from a transplant donor.

CDR3 nucleotides: TGCGCCAGCAGCCCGCCGGGACAGGGGACCTATGGCTACACCTTC. Its translation: CASSPPGQGTYGYTF. The chain links TRBV5-1 to TRBJ1-2; 10 bases fit TRBD1. J gave up 4 bases and V 4 bases, and 7 bases lay outside the gene matches. The CDR3 is 15 residues long. Germline V CDR1 and CDR2: SGHRS, YFSETQ.

The J gene is TRBJ2-6, the V gene TRBV20-1; D remains unclear. V lost 6 bases, J lost 2 bases, and 11 bases lay in between. This CDR3 is built from 14 residues. The germline gives CDR1 DFQATT, CDR2 SNEGSKA (reference sequence). This chain's CDR3 is CSAAPGTGANVLTF. CDR3 in DNA: TGCAGTGCCGCCCCAGGAACTGGGGCCAACGTCCTGACTTTC.

This clonotype has a handful of counts. This rearrangement joins TRBV28 to TRBJ1-5; tentatively, D is TRBD1 (5 bases). The CDR3 has 15 residues. V was clipped by 4 bases and J by 4 bases, with 14 bases between them. In germline, CDR1 is MDHEN, CDR2 SYDVKM. CDR3 in amino acids: CASSWDQGWNQPQHF. For the CDR3, the DNA is TGTGCCAGCAGTTGGGATCAGGGTTGGAATCAGCCCCAGCATTTT.

V gene TRBV6-5 combines with J gene TRBJ1-1; D remains unclear. The germline CDR1 and CDR2 sequences are MNHEY and SVGAGI. V gave up 2 bases and J gave up 6 bases, with 7 bases separating them. CDR3 length: 12 residues. The CDR3 DNA reads TGTGCCAGCAGTTACCCGATCGCTGAAGCTTTCTTT. It yields the protein CASSYPIAEAFF.

The chain couples TRBV9 to TRBJ1-2; 10 bases are a match to TRBD1. The J segment lost 6 bases and the V segment lost 3 bases, leaving 5 bases of the junction unmatched. The CDR3 sequence is 14 residues long. Germline V CDR1 and CDR2: SGDLS, YYNGEE. The CDR3 nucleotides are TGTGCCAGCAGCGCGTTCGGGACAGGGGATGGCTACACCTTC. Amino acid sequence: CASSAFGTGDGYTF.

This clonotype was seen more than once but under ten times. The chain combines TRBV28 with TRBJ1-4, with unresolved D. V was cut by 1 base and J by 6 bases, with 18 bases left in between. Germline-derived CDR1 and CDR2 are MDHEN and SYDVKM. This CDR3 comprises 17 residues. The CDR3 loop reads CASSLFGGGSPYEKLFF. The CDR3 bases are TGTGCCAGCAGTTTATTTGGCGGCGGGAGTCCTTATGAAAAACTGTTTTTT.

This chain connects TRBV4-3 to TRBJ1-2; possible D gene TRBD1, 5 bases. V was clipped by 3 bases and J by 2 bases, with 10 bases between them. This CDR3 has 14 residues. CDR1 is LGHNA and CDR2 is YSLEER in the germline V gene. Here the CDR3 reads CASSHADSNYGYTF. Written as DNA, the CDR3 is TGCGCCAGCAGCCACGCCGACAGCAACTATGGCTACACCTTC.

V is TRBV5-6 and J is TRBJ2-5, with a possible D match to TRBD1 (6 bases). Looked up from germline, CDR1 is SGHDT and CDR2 is YYEEEE. The CDR3 has 17 amino acids. V dropped 4 bases and J dropped 2 bases, with 21 bases sitting between them. The CDR3 spells CASSATGSSSRQETQYF. CDR3 bases: TGTGCCAGCAGCGCCACAGGGTCCTCATCTCGACAAGAGACCCAGTACTTC.

J is TRBJ2-1 and V is TRBV10-3; 7 bases match TRBD2. The germline V gene encodes CDR1 ENHRY and CDR2 SYGVKD. Trimming took 8 bases from V and 1 from J; bases not matched to a gene: 5. The CDR3 contains 14 residues. CDR3 nucleotide sequence: TGTGCCATCGGAGAAGCGGGATCCTACAATGAGCAGTTCTTC. Translated, it gives CAIGEAGSYNEQFF.

The rearrangement joins TRBV4-3 to TRBJ1-1, with D unclear. There are 18 residues in the CDR3. V lost 3 bases, J lost 3 bases, and 23 bases lay in between. Germline V gene sequence: CDR1 LGHNA, CDR2 YSLEER. CDR3 sequence: CASSHDKISAFRDTEAFF. The CDR3 DNA sequence: TGCGCCAGCAGCCACGACAAGATCTCCGCCTTTAGGGACACTGAAGCTTTCTTT.

This sequence joins TRBV3-1 and TRBJ2-1, with D possibly TRBD1 on 6 matching bases. The CDR3 is 15 amino acids. With 1 base removed from V and 7 bases from J, the gap between germline ends came to 14 bases. Germline CDR1 LGHDT, CDR2 YNNKEL (reference sequence). In DNA form, the CDR3 reads TGTGCCAGCAGCCAAGCGCATCACAGGGCGAATGAGCAGTTCTTC. Protein: CASSQAHHRANEQFF.

There are a few counts of this clonotype. The chain is built from TRBV20-1 and TRBJ1-1; D is unclear. The CDR3 sequence is 13 residues long. The germline V gene encodes CDR1 DFQATT and CDR2 SNEGSKA (reference sequence). V shed 5 bases and J shed 0 bases, with 10 bases lying between them. CDR3 bases: TGCAGTGCTGCCGACGGACTGAACACTGAAGCTTTCTTT. It translates to CSAADGLNTEAFF.

The rearrangement links TRBV6-2 or TRBV6-3 to TRBJ1-1, with 11 nucleotides matching TRBD1. Per germline, CDR1 MNHEY and CDR2 SVGEGT. The CDR3 covers 14 residues. J gave up 5 bases and V 4 bases, and 3 bases lay outside the gene matches. CDR3 sequence: CASSSDRGRTEAFF. The CDR3 DNA reads TGTGCCAGCAGTTCGGACAGGGGGCGAACTGAAGCTTTCTTT.

The chain joins TRBV5-1 to TRBJ2-5, with D uncertain. The CDR3 totals 11 residues. Germline V gene sequence: CDR1 SGHRS, CDR2 YFSETQ. Between the trimmed V and J ends, which lost 5 bases and 3 bases, there was a span of 5 bases. The CDR3 spells CASSTEETQYF. Written as DNA, the CDR3 is TGCGCCAGCAGTACCGAAGAGACCCAGTACTTC. Based on the CDR3 plus reference TRBV5-1 and TRBJ2-5, the full variable domain is KAGVTQTPRYLIKTRGQQVTLSCSPISGHRSVSWYQQTPGQGLQFLFEYFSETQRNKGNFPGRFSGRQFSNSRSEMNVSTLELGDSALYLCASSTEETQYFGPGTRLLVL.

This clonotype was picked up a small number of times. The V call is TRBV11-2, the J call TRBJ1-1; 7 bases are shared with TRBD1. Germline-derived CDR1 and CDR2 are SGHAT and FQNNGV. With 5 bases clipped from V and 11 bases from J, the junction kept 17 bases outside the gene matches. The CDR3 totals 15 residues. This CDR3 is CASSTPWTGPGWAFF. The CDR3 DNA reads as TGTGCCAGCAGCACCCCTTGGACAGGCCCAGGGTGGGCTTTCTTT.

This chain uses TRBV20-1 with TRBJ1-1, with TRBD1 matching over 7 bases. J was trimmed by 7 bases and V by 1 base; bases with no gene match: 6. Germline assignment: CDR1 DFQATT and CDR2 SNEGSKA (reference sequence). The CDR3 runs 13 residues. CDR3 amino acids: CSARAQGRVEAFF. In DNA form, the CDR3 reads TGCAGTGCTAGAGCACAGGGGAGGGTTGAAGCTTTCTTT.

This sequence joins TRBV5-1 and TRBJ2-1; 9 bases line up with TRBD1. V shed 2 bases, J shed 4 bases, and the junction held 1 base outside the gene matches. Per germline, CDR1 SGHRS and CDR2 YFSETQ. This CDR3 is 14 amino acids long. The CDR3 loop is CASSFGQGYNEQFF. In DNA, the CDR3 is TGCGCCAGCAGCTTCGGACAGGGGTACAATGAGCAGTTCTTC.

The V call is TRBV3-2, the J call TRBJ2-6; the table's D call, TRBD1, was not checked against the DNA. TRBV3-2 is a documented pseudogene. The CDR3 sequence is 16 residues long. The CDR3, as DNA: TGTGCCAGCAGCCAAGTAACAGGGACTGGGGCCAACGTCCTGACTTTC. As protein: CASSQVTGTGANVLTF.

V and J are TRBV27 and TRBJ1-2, with D perhaps matching TRBD1 (5 bases). The germline V and J ends were trimmed by 0 bases and 8 bases, with 13 bases remaining between them. Germline V lookup: CDR1 MNHEY, CDR2 SMNVEV (reference sequence). The CDR3 covers 14 residues. CDR3 residues: CASSLSGQGGGYTF. As DNA, the CDR3 is TGTGCCAGCAGTTTATCGGGGCAGGGCGGCGGCTACACCTTC.